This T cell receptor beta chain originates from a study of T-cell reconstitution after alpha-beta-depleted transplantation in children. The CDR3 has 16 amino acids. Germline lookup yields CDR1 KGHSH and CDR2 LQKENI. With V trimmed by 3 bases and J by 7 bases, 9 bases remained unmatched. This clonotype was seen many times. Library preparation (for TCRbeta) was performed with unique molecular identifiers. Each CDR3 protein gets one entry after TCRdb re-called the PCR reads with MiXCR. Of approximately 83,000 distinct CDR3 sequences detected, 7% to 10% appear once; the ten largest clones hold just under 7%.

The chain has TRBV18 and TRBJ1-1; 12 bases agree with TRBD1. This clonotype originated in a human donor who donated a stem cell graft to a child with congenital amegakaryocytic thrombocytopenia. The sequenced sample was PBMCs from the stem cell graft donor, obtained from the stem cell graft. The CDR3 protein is CASSPPGGQGASEAFF. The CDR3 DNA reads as TGTGCCAGCTCACCCCCTGGGGGACAGGGGGCTAGTGAAGCTTTCTTT. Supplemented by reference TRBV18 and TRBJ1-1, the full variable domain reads NAGVMQNPRHLVRRRGQEARLRCSPMKGHSHVYWYRQLPEEGLKFMVYLQKENIIDESGMPKERFSAEFPKEGPSILRIQQVVRGDSAAYFCASSPPGGQGASEAFFGQGTRLTVV.